The 30 T cell receptor beta chains in this list originate from one sample, sequenced in a study of blood T cell repertoires in COVID-19. Sequencing was performed with immunoSEQ multiplex PCR; in TCRdb, only in-frame clones are kept and a portion is missing. The sample lists 200,000 to 250,000 clones; roughly four fifths were seen once. Sequences were obtained from peripheral blood. The receptors were gathered from a woman aged 70 to 79 with COVID-19, enrolled during active disease.

The chain couples TRBV7-8 to TRBJ1-1; 7 bases match TRBD1. This CDR3 spans 14 amino acids. Germline CDR1 and CDR2: SGHVS and FQNEAQ. V lost 5 bases, J lost 5 bases, and 8 bases stayed unmatched. The CDR3 DNA sequence: TGTGCCAGCAGCCCAAATACAGGGGAGACTGAAGCTTTCTTT. Translated, it gives CASSPNTGETEAFF.

The V and J genes are TRBV11-3 and TRBJ2-1, with D perhaps matching TRBD1 (5 bases). Germline assignment: CDR1 SGHNT and CDR2 YENEEA. There are 12 residues in the CDR3. V dropped 6 bases and J dropped 9 bases, with 12 bases sitting between them. CDR3 amino acids: CASSITGAEQFF. The CDR3 DNA is TGTGCCAGCAGTATAACAGGTGCTGAGCAGTTCTTC.

The chain has TRBV29-1 and TRBJ2-1, with D possibly TRBD1 on 6 matching bases. Germline V CDR1 and CDR2: SQVTM, ANQGSEA. V lost 2 bases and J lost 2, with 10 bases in between. The CDR3 runs to 14 residues. The CDR3 sequence is CSVELDSPYNEQFF. For the CDR3, the DNA is TGCAGCGTTGAACTGGACAGTCCCTACAATGAGCAGTTCTTC.

This chain links TRBV7-9 with TRBJ2-3, with TRBD1 matching over 7 bases. Germline-derived CDR1 and CDR2 are SEHNR and FQNEAQ (reference sequence). The V gene end was trimmed by 2 bases and the J gene end by 1 base; junction bases not matched to a gene: 6. This CDR3 is 16 amino acids long. CDR3 region: CASSLRGGVGTDTQYF. CDR3 DNA: TGTGCCAGCAGCTTAAGAGGGGGCGTAGGCACAGATACGCAGTATTTT.

This chain joins TRBV19 and TRBJ2-1; TRBD2 aligns across 8 bases. The CDR3 covers 15 residues. Germline CDR1 and CDR2: LNHDA and SQIVND (reference sequence). V lost 3 bases and J lost 0; bases outside the gene matches: 1. CDR3 coding DNA: TGTGCCAGTAGTATCAGCGGGGGCTCCTACAATGAGCAGTTCTTC. Amino acid sequence: CASSISGGSYNEQFF.

This chain joins TRBV15 and TRBJ2-1; D is possibly TRBD1 (5 bases). The CDR3 runs 14 residues. Trimming took off 3 bases at V and 5 bases at J, with 11 bases between the two ends. Germline lookup yields CDR1 LNHNV and CDR2 YYDKDF (reference sequence). The CDR3 reads CATSSRKTDNEQFF. CDR3 nucleotides: TGTGCCACCAGCAGCAGAAAGACAGACAATGAGCAGTTCTTC.

V is TRBV5-1 and J is TRBJ2-7, with a weak D call TRBD2 (6 bases). CDR1 SGHRS and CDR2 YFSETQ come from the germline V gene. Deletions cut 4 bases from V and 7 bases from J, with 24 bases between. This CDR3 contains 16 residues. CDR3 coding DNA: TGCGCCAGCAGCCCCCTTAGCGGAGCCGGGACGGGGGAGCAGTACTTC. Its protein is CASSPLSGAGTGEQYF.

The chain carries TRBV5-5 and TRBJ2-1, with 7 nucleotides matching TRBD2. CDR3 length: 17 amino acids. Per germline, CDR1 SGHKS and CDR2 YYEKEE (reference sequence). J was trimmed by 8 bases and V by 4 bases; bases with no gene match: 18. The CDR3 region is CASSHRGEDLRRDEQFF. The CDR3 bases are TGTGCCAGCAGCCATCGGGGGGAGGACTTGCGCAGGGATGAGCAGTTCTTC.

This chain uses TRBV4-2 with TRBJ2-1, with D possibly TRBD2 on 6 matching bases. This CDR3 region has 15 residues. Germline V CDR1 and CDR2: LGHNA, YNFKEQ. The V gene lost 1 base and the J gene lost 6 bases, with 13 bases spanning the gap. CDR3 amino acids: CASSQVGGSGNEQFF. The DNA for the CDR3 is TGTGCCAGCAGCCAAGTCGGAGGGAGTGGCAATGAGCAGTTCTTC.

The rearrangement uses TRBV6-5 and TRBJ2-2; 8 nucleotides match TRBD2. Trimming at V came to 7 bases and at J to 2 bases, leaving 3 bases not matched to a gene. Germline V CDR1 and CDR2: MNHEY, SVGAGI. CDR3 length: 14 amino acids. CDR3 sequence reads: CASMSGGNTGELFF. The DNA for the CDR3 is TGTGCCAGCATGAGCGGGGGCAACACCGGGGAGCTGTTTTTT.

The V and J genes are TRBV24-1 and TRBJ2-3, with D maybe TRBD1 (5 bases). Trimming removed 3 bases from V and 1 base from J, with 19 bases in between. The CDR3 covers 18 residues. Germline values: CDR1 KGHDR, CDR2 SFDVKD. The chain's CDR3 is CATSDPNLVGRGTDTQYF. DNA for the CDR3: TGTGCCACCAGTGATCCGAACCTGGTGGGGCGCGGCACAGATACGCAGTATTTT.

This clone was detected only once. One junction end does not reproduce the germline sequence, and a read error may be involved. V and J are TRBV20-1 and TRBJ2-1, with D perhaps matching TRBD1 (6 bases). The CDR3 consists of 13 residues. The germline CDR1 and CDR2 sequences are DFQATT and SNEGSKA (reference sequence). The CDR3 coding sequence is TGCAGTGCTAGTGGGGACAAATACAATGAACAGTTCTTC. Protein: CSASGDKYNEQFF.

The chain employs TRBV28 and TRBJ2-4, with TRBD1 identical over 7 bases. CDR3 length equals 13 residues. V trimming: 8 bases; J trimming: 1 base; junction bases outside the gene matches: 2. Germline lookup yields CDR1 MDHEN and CDR2 SYDVKM. CDR3 loop: CASVQGAKNIQYF. Here the CDR3 DNA reads TGTGCCAGCGTACAGGGGGCCAAAAACATTCAGTACTTC.

The chain uses TRBV2 and TRBJ2-1; D is perhaps TRBD1 (7 bases). This CDR3 contains 14 residues. Germline V gene lookup returns CDR1 SNHLY and CDR2 FYNNEI. The V end was cut by 10 bases, the J end by 5 bases, with 18 bases between. Here the CDR3 reads CATRGGTVNNEQFF. CDR3 nucleotide sequence: TGTGCCACCCGGGGCGGGACAGTTAACAATGAGCAGTTCTTC. Complete variable domain (other parts from reference TRBV2 and TRBJ2-1): EPEVTQTPSHQVTQMGQEVILRCVPISNHLYFYWYRQILGQKVEFLVSFYNNEISEKSEIFDDQFSVERPDGSNFTLKIRSTKLEDSAMYFCATRGGTVNNEQFFGPGTRLTVL.

The chain links TRBV10-1 to TRBJ2-1, with 7 bases fitting TRBD1. The CDR3 loop spans 14 amino acids. In germline, CDR1 is WNHNN, CDR2 SYGVQD (reference sequence). CDR3 residues: CATRPGTEGDEQFF. As DNA, the CDR3 is TGCGCTACAAGACCCGGGACAGAAGGGGATGAGCAGTTCTTC.

Regarding this clone: One base away lies a much larger clone, so this may be a sequencing read error. The CDR3 here is CASCSRQGQLYGYTF. The CDR3 nucleotides are TGTGCCAGCTGTTCCCGACAGGGCCAACTCTATGGCTACACCTTC. The rearrangement uses TRBV6-2 or TRBV6-3 and TRBJ1-2; 7 bases are shared with TRBD1. The CDR3 runs to 15 residues. Germline CDR1 reads MNHEY; CDR2 reads SVGEGT. Trimming removed 8 bases from V and 4 bases from J; junction bases left unmatched: 13.

J is TRBJ2-5 and V is TRBV4-1; 7 bases are shared with TRBD1. The CDR3 loop spans 18 amino acids. J was trimmed by 2 bases and V by 1 base; bases with no gene match: 13. Germline CDR1 MGHRA, CDR2 YSYEKL. The CDR3 DNA reads as TGCGCCAGCAGCCAAGTATTTGGGACAGCGACCGATCAAGAGACCCAGTACTTC. This codes for CASSQVFGTATDQETQYF.

The chain is built from TRBV5-1 and TRBJ1-3; the D gene is possibly TRBD1 (5 bases). Trimming took 2 bases from V and 0 from J, leaving 9 bases between them. The CDR3 loop spans 15 amino acids. Germline CDR1 is SGHRS and CDR2 is YFSETQ. The DNA of the CDR3 is TGCGCCAGCAGCTTAACAGGAGCCTCTGGAAACACCATATATTTT. Protein product: CASSLTGASGNTIYF. Using reference TRBV5-1 and TRBJ1-3 for the parts outside the CDR3, the full variable domain is KAGVTQTPRYLIKTRGQQVTLSCSPISGHRSVSWYQQTPGQGLQFLFEYFSETQRNKGNFPGRFSGRQFSNSRSEMNVSTLELGDSALYLCASSLTGASGNTIYFGEGSWLTVV.

V usage is TRBV11-2 and J usage is TRBJ2-1, with a tentative D call TRBD1 (6 bases). Germline CDR1 reads SGHAT; CDR2 reads FQNNGV. V lost 4 bases and J 2 bases, leaving 12 bases between the germline ends. CDR3 length: 15 amino acids. The CDR3, as DNA: TGTGCCAGCAGCTCATCCGGACAGCCCTACAATGAGCAGTTCTTC. It encodes CASSSSGQPYNEQFF.

The chain uses TRBV5-1 and TRBJ1-6; maybe TRBD1 (6 bases). The CDR3 contains 14 residues. Germline CDR1 reads SGHRS; CDR2 reads YFSETQ. Trimming removed 0 bases from V and 11 bases from J, with 12 bases in between. This CDR3 reads CASSLGQAATPLHF. The DNA of the CDR3 is TGCGCCAGCAGCTTGGGACAGGCCGCCACACCCCTCCACTTT.

Only a few counts were recorded for this clone. This rearrangement joins TRBV30 to TRBJ2-4; D remains ambiguous. Germline V CDR1 and CDR2: GTSNPN, SVGIG (reference sequence). CDR3 length equals 16 residues. V dropped 2 bases and J dropped 1 base, with 15 bases sitting between them. This chain's CDR3 is CAWSFSGPVAKNIQYF. The CDR3 region has the DNA TGTGCCTGGAGTTTCTCGGGTCCAGTCGCCAAAAACATTCAGTACTTC.

The rearrangement links TRBV2 to TRBJ1-1, with 7 bases matching TRBD1. J gave up 10 bases and V 4 bases, and 9 bases lay outside the gene matches. CDR3 length equals 13 residues. The germline CDR1 and CDR2 sequences are SNHLY and FYNNEI. In DNA, the CDR3 is TGTGCCAGCAGTGGACAGGGACCCCGGGGAGCTTTCTTT. This gives the protein CASSGQGPRGAFF. Combining the CDR3 with reference TRBV2 and TRBJ1-1 gives the whole variable domain EPEVTQTPSHQVTQMGQEVILRCVPISNHLYFYWYRQILGQKVEFLVSFYNNEISEKSEIFDDQFSVERPDGSNFTLKIRSTKLEDSAMYFCASSGQGPRGAFFGQGTRLTVV.

V gene TRBV7-9 combines with J gene TRBJ1-1; D is perhaps TRBD1 (5 bases). Trimming cost V 6 bases and J 0 bases, with 11 bases left between them. Germline CDR1 reads SEHNR; CDR2 reads FQNEAQ (reference sequence). This CDR3 region has 14 residues. CDR3 bases: TGTGCCAGCAGTCGAGGGACTTTGAACACTGAAGCTTTCTTT. This encodes CASSRGTLNTEAFF.

The genes are TRBV5-1 and TRBJ2-7; D is unresolved. V dropped 1 base and J dropped 6 bases, with 8 bases sitting between them. Germline values: CDR1 SGHRS, CDR2 YFSETQ. This CDR3 is built from 12 residues. CDR3 loop: CASSLPATEQYF. The CDR3 coding sequence is TGCGCCAGCAGCTTGCCAGCGACCGAGCAGTACTTC.

The chain links TRBV19 to TRBJ2-2; D gene ambiguous. The germline V and J ends were trimmed by 4 bases and 4 bases, with 10 bases remaining between them. The CDR3 runs 14 residues. CDR1 LNHDA and CDR2 SQIVND come from the germline V gene (reference sequence). This chain's CDR3 is CASSNRPTTGELFF. The CDR3 region has the DNA TGTGCCAGTAGTAACAGACCTACCACCGGGGAGCTGTTTTTT.

The CDR3 DNA follows: TGTGCCAGCTCACCACTGCCAGGGGGTTACACTGAAGCTTTCTTT. It yields the protein CASSPLPGGYTEAFF. The chain links TRBV18 to TRBJ1-1, with 7 nucleotides matching TRBD1. Germline V gene sequence: CDR1 KGHSH, CDR2 LQKENI. The junction had 5 bases not matched to a gene; V was cut back by 1 base and J by 3 bases. The length of the CDR3 is 15 residues.

The chain recombines TRBV4-3 with TRBJ2-3; 10 positions match TRBD2. Germline loops: CDR1 LGHNA, CDR2 YSLEER. Trimming removed 2 bases from V and 4 bases from J; junction bases left unmatched: 6. The CDR3 has 16 residues. In nucleotides, the CDR3 is TGCGCCAGCAGCCAACAACTAGCGGGAAGGGCAGATACGCAGTATTTT. Its translation: CASSQQLAGRADTQYF.

V is TRBV21-1 and J is TRBJ2-3; TRBD2 is the table's D call, not checked against the DNA. TRBV21-1 is labeled a pseudogene. This CDR3 is 18 amino acids long. CDR3 nucleotide sequence: TGTGCCAGCAGCCCAAGGAGAACGGGAGGGCCCCGCACAGATACGCAGTATTTT. This encodes CASSPRRTGGPRTDTQYF.

V and J are TRBV24-1 and TRBJ1-1, with D possibly TRBD1 on 5 matching bases. The CDR3 is 13 residues long. V was clipped by 6 bases and J by 2 bases, with 9 bases between them. Germline V CDR1 and CDR2: KGHDR, SFDVKD. This chain's CDR3 is CATSSGANTEAFF. The CDR3 DNA reads TGTGCCACCAGTAGCGGGGCTAACACTGAAGCTTTCTTT.

The chain combines TRBV13 with TRBJ1-2; TRBD1 aligns across 9 bases. With V trimmed by 4 bases and J by 2 bases, 5 bases remained unmatched. The CDR3 contains 15 residues. CDR1 and CDR2 (germline): PRHDT, FYEKMQ (reference sequence). CDR3 sequence (DNA): TGTGCCAGCAGCTGGGGACAGGGAGAGAACTATGGCTACACCTTC. This gives the protein CASSWGQGENYGYTF. The complete variable domain, with remaining parts taken from reference TRBV13 and TRBJ1-2, reads AAGVIQSPRHLIKEKRETATLKCYPIPRHDTVYWYQQGPGQDPQFLISFYEKMQSDKGSIPDRFSAQQFSDYHSELNMSSLELGDSALYFCASSWGQGENYGYTFGSGTRLTVV.